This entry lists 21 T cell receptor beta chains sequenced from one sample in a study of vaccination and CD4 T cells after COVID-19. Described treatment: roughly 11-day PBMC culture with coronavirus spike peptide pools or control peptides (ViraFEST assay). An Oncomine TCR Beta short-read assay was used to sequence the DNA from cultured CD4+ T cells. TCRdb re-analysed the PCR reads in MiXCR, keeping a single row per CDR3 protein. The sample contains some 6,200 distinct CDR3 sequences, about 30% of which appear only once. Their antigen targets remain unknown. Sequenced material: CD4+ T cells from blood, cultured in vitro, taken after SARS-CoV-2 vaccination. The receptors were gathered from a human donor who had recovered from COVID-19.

The CDR3 coding sequence is TGTGCCAGCACGGGCGGGAGGGGTAACTACAATGAGCAGTTCTTC. Translation gives CASTGGRGNYNEQFF. The J gene is TRBJ2-1, the V gene TRBV11-2; 9 nucleotides align to TRBD2. Germline values: CDR1 SGHAT, CDR2 FQNNGV. CDR3 size: 15 residues. After removal of 7 bases from V and 3 bases from J, the junction contained 7 bases not matched to a gene.

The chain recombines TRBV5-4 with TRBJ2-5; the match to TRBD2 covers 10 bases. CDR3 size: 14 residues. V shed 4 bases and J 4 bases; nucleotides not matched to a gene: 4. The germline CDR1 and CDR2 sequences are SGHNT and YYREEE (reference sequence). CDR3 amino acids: CASSERGGRETQYF. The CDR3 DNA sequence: TGTGCCAGCAGCGAGCGGGGGGGCCGAGAGACCCAGTACTTC.

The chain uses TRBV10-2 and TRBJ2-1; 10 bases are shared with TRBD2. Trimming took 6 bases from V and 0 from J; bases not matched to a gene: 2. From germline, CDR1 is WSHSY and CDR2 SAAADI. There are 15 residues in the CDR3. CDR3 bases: TGCGCCAGCAGGTCTAGCGGGGGCTCCTACAATGAGCAGTTCTTC. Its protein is CASRSSGGSYNEQFF.

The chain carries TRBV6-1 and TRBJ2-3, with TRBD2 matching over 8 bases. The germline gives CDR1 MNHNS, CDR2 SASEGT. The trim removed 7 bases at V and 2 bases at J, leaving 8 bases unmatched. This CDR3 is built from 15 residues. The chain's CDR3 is CASIQREIVTDTQYF. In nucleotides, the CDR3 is TGTGCCAGCATCCAGCGGGAGATTGTCACAGATACGCAGTATTTT.

This CDR3 reads CATSREIGSSYEQYF. The CDR3 DNA reads as TGTGCCACCAGCAGAGAGATCGGGAGCTCCTACGAGCAGTACTTC. The chain is built from TRBV15 and TRBJ2-7; D is perhaps TRBD2 (6 bases). Trimming removed 0 bases at V and 0 bases at J, with 9 bases between. This CDR3 contains 15 residues. Germline CDR1 reads LNHNV; CDR2 reads YYDKDF (reference sequence).

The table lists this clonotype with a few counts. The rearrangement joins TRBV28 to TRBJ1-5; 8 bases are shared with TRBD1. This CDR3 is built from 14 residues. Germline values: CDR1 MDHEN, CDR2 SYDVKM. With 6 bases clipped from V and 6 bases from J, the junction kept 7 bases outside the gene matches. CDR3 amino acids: CASSPSTGVQPQHF. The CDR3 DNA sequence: TGTGCCAGCAGCCCCTCGACAGGGGTTCAGCCCCAGCATTTT. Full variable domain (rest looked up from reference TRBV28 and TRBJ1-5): DVKVTQSSRYLVKRTGEKVFLECVQDMDHENMFWYRQDPGLGLRLIYFSYDVKMKEKGDIPEGYSVSREKKERFSLILESASTNQTSMYLCASSPSTGVQPQHFGDGTRLSIL.

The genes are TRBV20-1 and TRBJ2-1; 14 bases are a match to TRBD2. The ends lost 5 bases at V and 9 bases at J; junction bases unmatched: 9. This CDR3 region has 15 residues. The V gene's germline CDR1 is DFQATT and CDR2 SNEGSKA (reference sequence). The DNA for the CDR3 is TGCAGTGCTCCTGCCGGGACTAGCGGGAGTGGTGAGCAGTTCTTC. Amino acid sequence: CSAPAGTSGSGEQFF.

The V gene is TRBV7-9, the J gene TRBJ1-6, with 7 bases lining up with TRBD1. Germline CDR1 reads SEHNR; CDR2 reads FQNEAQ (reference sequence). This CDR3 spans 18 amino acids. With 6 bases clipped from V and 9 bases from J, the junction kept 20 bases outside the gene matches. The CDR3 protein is CASRRLDRASRITSPLHF. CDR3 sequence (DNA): TGTGCCAGCAGACGCCTTGACAGGGCCAGTAGGATTACTTCACCCCTCCACTTT.

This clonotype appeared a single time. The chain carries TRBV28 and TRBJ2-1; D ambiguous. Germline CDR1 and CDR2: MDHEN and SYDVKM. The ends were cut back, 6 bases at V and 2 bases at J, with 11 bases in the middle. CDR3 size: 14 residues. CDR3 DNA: TGTGCCAGCAGCTCCCGACGAGCCTACAATGAGCAGTTCTTC. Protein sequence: CASSSRRAYNEQFF.

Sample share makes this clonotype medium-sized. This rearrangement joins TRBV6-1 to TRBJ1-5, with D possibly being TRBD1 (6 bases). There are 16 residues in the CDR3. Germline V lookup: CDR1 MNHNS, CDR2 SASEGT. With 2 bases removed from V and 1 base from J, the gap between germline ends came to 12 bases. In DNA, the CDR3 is TGTGCCAGCAGTGAATGGGGGGCTTCGAGCAATCAGCCCCAGCATTTT. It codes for CASSEWGASSNQPQHF.

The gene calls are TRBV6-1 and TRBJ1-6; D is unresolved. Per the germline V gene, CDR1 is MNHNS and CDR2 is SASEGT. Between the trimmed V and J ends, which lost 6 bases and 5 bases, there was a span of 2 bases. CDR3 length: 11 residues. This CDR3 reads CASRDNSPLHF. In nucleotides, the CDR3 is TGTGCCAGCAGAGATAATTCACCCCTCCACTTT.

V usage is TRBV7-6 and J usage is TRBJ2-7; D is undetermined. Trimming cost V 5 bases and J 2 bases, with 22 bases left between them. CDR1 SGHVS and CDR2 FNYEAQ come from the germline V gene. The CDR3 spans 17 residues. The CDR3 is CASSPPPWLADPYEQYF. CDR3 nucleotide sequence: TGTGCCAGCAGCCCCCCCCCGTGGCTGGCAGACCCCTACGAGCAGTACTTC.

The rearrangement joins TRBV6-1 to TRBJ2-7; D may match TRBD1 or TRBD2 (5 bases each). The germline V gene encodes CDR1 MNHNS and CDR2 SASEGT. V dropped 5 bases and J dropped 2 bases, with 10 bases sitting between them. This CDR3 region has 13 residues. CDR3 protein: CASSKGTAYEQYF. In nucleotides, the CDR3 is TGTGCCAGCAGTAAAGGGACGGCCTACGAGCAGTACTTC.

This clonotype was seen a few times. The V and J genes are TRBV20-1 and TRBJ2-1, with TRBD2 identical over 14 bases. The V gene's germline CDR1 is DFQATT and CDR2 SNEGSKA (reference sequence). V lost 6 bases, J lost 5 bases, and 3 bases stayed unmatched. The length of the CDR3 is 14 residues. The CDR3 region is CSATGLAGDNEQFF. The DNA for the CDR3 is TGCAGTGCAACGGGACTAGCGGGGGACAATGAGCAGTTCTTC.

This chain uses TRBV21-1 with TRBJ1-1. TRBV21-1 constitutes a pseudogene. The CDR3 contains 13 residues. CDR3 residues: CATPVGYNTEAFF. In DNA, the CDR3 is TGTGCCACTCCGGTGGGGTACAACACTGAAGCTTTCTTT.

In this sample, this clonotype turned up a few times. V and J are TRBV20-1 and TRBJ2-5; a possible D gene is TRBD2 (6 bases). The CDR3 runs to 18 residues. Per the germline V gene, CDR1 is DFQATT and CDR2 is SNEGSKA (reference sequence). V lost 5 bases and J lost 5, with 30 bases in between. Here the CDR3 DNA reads TGCAGTGCTCAGCGAAGGAGGGCGTTTGGCGGGTCCCGGGAGACCCAGTACTTC. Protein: CSAQRRRAFGGSRETQYF.

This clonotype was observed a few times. The DNA for the CDR3 is TGTGCCAGCAGTTACAGGACAGGGGAAGATACGCAGTATTTT. The encoded protein is CASSYRTGEDTQYF. The chain carries TRBV6-5 and TRBJ2-3; 9 nucleotides line up with TRBD1. The CDR3 spans 14 residues. J gave up 5 bases and V 2 bases, and 2 bases lay outside the gene matches. Germline lookup yields CDR1 MNHEY and CDR2 SVGAGI.

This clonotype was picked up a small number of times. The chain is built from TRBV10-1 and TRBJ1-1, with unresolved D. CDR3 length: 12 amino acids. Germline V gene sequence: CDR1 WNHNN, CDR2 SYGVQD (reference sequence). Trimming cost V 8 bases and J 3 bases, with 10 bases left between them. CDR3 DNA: TGCGCCAGCGGGGATTGGGACACTGAAGCTTTCTTT. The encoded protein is CASGDWDTEAFF.

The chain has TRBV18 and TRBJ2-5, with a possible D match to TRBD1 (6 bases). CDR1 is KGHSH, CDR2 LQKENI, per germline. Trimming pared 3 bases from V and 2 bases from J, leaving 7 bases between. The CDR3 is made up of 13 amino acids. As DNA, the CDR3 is TGTGCCAGCTCACCGGGGACACAAGAGACCCAGTACTTC. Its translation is CASSPGTQETQYF.

CDR3 in amino acids: CASTPGGVYGYTF. In DNA form, the CDR3 reads TGTGCCAGCACCCCCGGGGGGGTCTATGGCTACACCTTC. The rearrangement joins TRBV28 to TRBJ1-2; D may be TRBD1 (5 bases). In germline, CDR1 is MDHEN, CDR2 SYDVKM. CDR3 length equals 13 residues. Trimming took 7 bases from V and 4 from J, leaving 13 bases between them.

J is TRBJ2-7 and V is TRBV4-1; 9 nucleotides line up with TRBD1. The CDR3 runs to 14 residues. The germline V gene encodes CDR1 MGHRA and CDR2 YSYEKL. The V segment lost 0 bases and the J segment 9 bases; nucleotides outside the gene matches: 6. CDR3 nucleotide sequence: TGCGCCAGCAGCCAAGAAGGACAGGGGTCGTCGCAGTACTTC. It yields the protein CASSQEGQGSSQYF.